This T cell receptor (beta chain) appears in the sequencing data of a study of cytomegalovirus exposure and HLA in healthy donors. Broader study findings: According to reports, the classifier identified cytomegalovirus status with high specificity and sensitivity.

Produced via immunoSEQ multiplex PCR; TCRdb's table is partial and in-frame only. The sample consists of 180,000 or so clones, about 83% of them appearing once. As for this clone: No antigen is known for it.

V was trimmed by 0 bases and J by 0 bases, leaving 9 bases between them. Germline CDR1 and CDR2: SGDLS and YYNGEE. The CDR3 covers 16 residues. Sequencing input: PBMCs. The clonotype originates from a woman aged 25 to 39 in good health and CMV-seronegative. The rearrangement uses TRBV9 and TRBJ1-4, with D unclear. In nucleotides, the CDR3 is TGTGCCAGCAGCGTAGGGGGAGTTGCAACTAATGAAAAACTGTTTTTT. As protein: CASSVGGVATNEKLFF.